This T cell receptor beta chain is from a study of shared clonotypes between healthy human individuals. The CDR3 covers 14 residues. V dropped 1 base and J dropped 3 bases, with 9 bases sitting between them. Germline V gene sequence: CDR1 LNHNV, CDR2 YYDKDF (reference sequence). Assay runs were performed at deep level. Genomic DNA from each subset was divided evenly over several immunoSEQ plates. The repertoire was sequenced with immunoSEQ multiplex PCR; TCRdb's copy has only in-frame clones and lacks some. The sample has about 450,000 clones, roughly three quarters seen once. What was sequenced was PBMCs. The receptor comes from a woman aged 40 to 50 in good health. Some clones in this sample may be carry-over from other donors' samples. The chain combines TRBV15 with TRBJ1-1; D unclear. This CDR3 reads CATSRVYGDTEAFF. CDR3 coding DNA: TGTGCCACCAGCAGAGTGTACGGGGACACTGAAGCTTTCTTT.